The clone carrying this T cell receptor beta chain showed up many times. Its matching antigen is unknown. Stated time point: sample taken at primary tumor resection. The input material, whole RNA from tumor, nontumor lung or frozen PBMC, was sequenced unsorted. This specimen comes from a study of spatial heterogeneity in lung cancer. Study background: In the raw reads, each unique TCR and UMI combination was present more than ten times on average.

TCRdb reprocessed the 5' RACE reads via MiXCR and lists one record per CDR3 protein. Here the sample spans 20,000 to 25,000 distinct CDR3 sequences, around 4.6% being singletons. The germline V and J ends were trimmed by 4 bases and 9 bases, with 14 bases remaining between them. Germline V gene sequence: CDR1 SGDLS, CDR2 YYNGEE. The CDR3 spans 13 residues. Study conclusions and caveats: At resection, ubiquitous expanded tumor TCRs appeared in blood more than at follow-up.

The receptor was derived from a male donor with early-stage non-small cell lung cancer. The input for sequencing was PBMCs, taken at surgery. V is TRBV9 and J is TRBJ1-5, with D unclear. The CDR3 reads CASSSGGRAPQHF. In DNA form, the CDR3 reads TGTGCCAGCAGCTCCGGAGGGAGGGCGCCCCAGCATTTT. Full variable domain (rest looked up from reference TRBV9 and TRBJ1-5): DSGVTQTPKHLITATGQRVTLRCSPRSGDLSVYWYQQSLDQGLQFLIQYYNGEERAKGNILERFSAQQFPDLHSELNLSSLELGDSALYFCASSSGGRAPQHFGDGTRLSIL.